This T cell receptor (beta chain) was documented in a study of CD8 T cells in ankylosing spondylitis listed by TCRdb under 2017. About the full investigation: T cell receptor beta repertoires were profiled in healthy donors and ankylosing spondylitis patients so that disease-linked TCR variants could be found. The full study cohort was made up of approximately 27 ankylosing spondylitis patients and around 100 healthy donors. Peripheral blood was sampled, and synovial fluid was additionally collected from ankylosing spondylitis patients.

The data were produced on an Illumina HiSeq 2500. TCR beta libraries were prepared by quantitative 5'-RACE with molecular barcodes. Per the original workflow: A new computational method, built on a probabilistic model of VDJ rearrangement, was used to identify disease-linked TCR variants. The public sequencing data were trimmed at Q25 with fastp and processed into clonotypes with MiXCR by TCRdb, which kept only in-frame beta chains. All rows with the same CDR3 protein become a single entry with the most common DNA and genes. Here the V and J calls rest on TCRdb's processing, not on the authors' analysis. The sample contains a few hundred thousand distinct CDR3 sequences, 20% of them found a single time. In total, the top ten clones hold roughly 4% of the sample. Results and caveats for the whole study, not just this receptor: Significant enrichment of the disease-linked clones was reported in matched synovial fluid samples from ankylosing spondylitis patients. Blood from ankylosing spondylitis patients appeared to be characterized by a TCR beta motif made up of several highly homologous amino acid variants. The disease-linked clones showed a CD8+ phenotype and occurred at relatively low frequencies in peripheral blood. Some TCR beta motif variants had previously been reported in synovial fluid and blood of reactive arthritis patients, which suggested common disease-initiation mechanisms.

Trimming costs V 5 bases and J 4 bases, and their ends lie 9 bases apart. CDR1 MNHEY and CDR2 SVGEGT are derived from the germline V gene. The CDR3 has 14 amino acids, counting the end cysteine and phenylalanine. This entry keeps only the CDR3 DNA: 42 bases, framed from base 1. This clonotype was detected ten times or more. The antigen it recognizes is unknown. Base qualities are not provided; no much larger clone lies one nucleotide away. The chain was built from TRBV6-2 or TRBV6-3 and TRBJ2-6; the D gene is not confidently resolved. This TCR was recovered from a female donor with ankylosing spondylitis or in good health (not recorded which). Material: blood, either unsorted or a sorted T cell fraction (not recorded which). The DNA is as follows: TGTGCCAGCAGTCCCCACCCCGGGGCCAACGTCCTGACTTTC. Its product reads: CASSPHPGANVLTF.